This TCR beta chain was sequenced for a study of OX40 agonist ivuxolimab in advanced cancers. Germline lookup yields CDR1 SGHTA and CDR2 FQGTGA. The length of the CDR3 is 15 residues. V lost 5 bases and J lost 4, with 16 bases in between. Generated by immunoSEQ multiplex PCR, the TCRdb table keeps only in-frame clones and is missing some. The sample consists of about 28,000 clones, approximately 80% of them appearing once. This sequence joins TRBV7-3 and TRBJ2-3; D might be TRBD1 (7 bases). The material was CD4+ or CD8+ T cells sorted from blood, obtained in a trial of the OX40 agonist ivuxolimab. The TCR sequence derives from an adult with an advanced solid tumor such as melanoma, head and neck, liver or kidney cancer. The CDR3 coding sequence is TGTGCCAGCAGCCTCCTTGGAGGGGGCGCAGATACGCAGTATTTT. This translates into CASSLLGGGADTQYF.